The 17 T cell receptor beta chains below come from one sample, sequenced in a study of identical twins. TCRdb reanalysed the 5' RACE reads using MiXCR and keeps one entry per CDR3 protein. The data hold about 890,000 distinct CDR3 sequences, with more than 9% observed a single time. These data were also reused for a study on yellow fever vaccine responses in identical twins.

Sequencing input: PBMCs. These receptors were taken from a woman aged 18-29 years in good health.

Regarding this clonotype: The junction differs from germline at one of its ends, possibly a read error. As DNA, the CDR3 is TGCAGCGTTGAACAAGGGACCCAGTACTTC. Encoded protein: CSVEQGTQYF. The genes are TRBV29-1 and TRBJ2-5; D gene ambiguous. The CDR3 covers 10 residues. The germline gives CDR1 SQVTM, CDR2 ANQGSEA.

In its sample, this clonotype was seen a few times. This sequence joins TRBV6-1 and TRBJ1-2; D is unresolved. The CDR3 length is 13 residues. Trimming shortened V by 5 bases and J by 1 base, and 8 bases separated the two germline ends. CDR1 and CDR2 (germline): MNHNS, SASEGT. The CDR3 here is CASSPTVNYGYTF. The CDR3, as DNA: TGTGCCAGCAGTCCAACAGTTAACTATGGCTACACCTTC.

This clonotype has just a few counts. The chain recombines TRBV7-2 with TRBJ1-2, with D possibly matching TRBD1 (5 bases). V lost 8 bases and J lost 4, with 20 bases in between. The CDR3 covers 15 residues. The germline V gene encodes CDR1 SGHTA and CDR2 FQGNSA. In DNA form, the CDR3 reads TGTGCCAGCGGGGCATCTTTTGCGCGGCTCTATGGCTACACCTTC. Protein: CASGASFARLYGYTF. Supplemented by reference TRBV7-2 and TRBJ1-2, the full variable domain reads GAGVSQSPSNKVTEKGKDVELRCDPISGHTALYWYRQSLGQGLEFLIYFQGNSAPDKSGLPSDRFSAERTGGSVSTLTIQRTQQEDSAVYLCASGASFARLYGYTFGSGTRLTVV.

The rearrangement links TRBV3-1 to TRBJ2-7, with 11 bases matching TRBD2. V lost 2 bases, J lost 4 bases, and 10 bases stayed unmatched. This CDR3 is built from 17 residues. Germline CDR1 reads LGHDT; CDR2 reads YNNKEL (reference sequence). The CDR3 spells CASSQSASGRRWYEQYF. The DNA for the CDR3 is TGTGCCAGCAGCCAAAGTGCTAGCGGGAGGAGGTGGTACGAGCAGTACTTC.

The rearrangement links TRBV12-3 or TRBV12-4 to TRBJ1-1; no firm D call. The CDR3 totals 12 residues. Deletions cut 4 bases from V and 4 bases from J, with 7 bases between. CDR3 region: CASSYYRTEAFF. CDR3 nucleotide sequence: TGTGCCAGCAGTTATTATCGCACTGAAGCTTTCTTT.

The rearrangement joins TRBV5-1 to TRBJ2-7; possibly TRBD1 for D (6 bases). V was shortened by 5 bases and J by 5 bases, with 14 bases between the two germline ends. This CDR3 is built from 13 residues. Germline CDR1 and CDR2: SGHRS and YFSETQ. This CDR3 is CASSPGTFHEQYF. The DNA of the CDR3 is TGCGCCAGCAGTCCCGGGACATTCCACGAGCAGTACTTC.

The rearrangement links TRBV6-1 to TRBJ1-1; D gene uncertain. Trimming stripped 1 base from V and 1 base from J, with 7 bases between. Germline V gives CDR1 MNHNS, CDR2 SASEGT. The CDR3 loop spans 14 amino acids. DNA of the CDR3: TGTGCCAGCAGTGAAGTCTGGGGGAACACTGAAGCTTTCTTT. It codes for CASSEVWGNTEAFF.

This clonotype came up a few times. The chain combines TRBV12-3 or TRBV12-4 with TRBJ2-7; 7 bases fit TRBD1. The CDR3 runs 13 residues. The J segment lost 6 bases and the V segment lost 3 bases, leaving 5 bases of the junction unmatched. The CDR3 bases are TGTGCCAGCAGTTTGGCGGACAGGAGCGAGCAGTACTTC. This codes for CASSLADRSEQYF.

This clonotype appeared a few times. V usage is TRBV5-5 and J usage is TRBJ2-2; a possible D gene is TRBD2 (7 bases). Germline CDR1 SGHKS, CDR2 YYEKEE (reference sequence). Trimming stripped 0 bases from V and 2 bases from J, with 17 bases between. CDR3 length equals 18 residues. The CDR3 sequence: CASSLGILGGDNTGELFF. Here the CDR3 DNA reads TGTGCCAGCAGCTTGGGAATCCTAGGGGGGGATAACACCGGGGAGCTGTTTTTT.

The chain carries TRBV6-1 and TRBJ1-4, with D possibly being TRBD1 (6 bases). From germline, CDR1 is MNHNS and CDR2 SASEGT. V was pared by 6 bases and J by 8 bases, with 19 bases between. CDR3 length: 15 amino acids. DNA of the CDR3: TGTGCCAGCAGGAAGGAAACAGGGAGGAGGGAAAAACTGTTTTTT. It translates to CASRKETGRREKLFF.

This rearrangement joins TRBV20-1 to TRBJ2-3; 8 bases match TRBD2. The CDR3 contains 16 residues. After removal of 3 bases from V and 4 bases from J, the junction contained 12 bases not matched to a gene. From germline, CDR1 is DFQATT and CDR2 SNEGSKA (reference sequence). The DNA for the CDR3 is TGCAGTGCTAGCGCCGTAGCGGGAATGGGCCCAGATACGCAGTATTTT. Translation: CSASAVAGMGPDTQYF.

This clonotype was recorded many times. The chain has TRBV3-1 and TRBJ2-3, with 8 bases aligning to TRBD1. This CDR3 spans 16 amino acids. Germline CDR1 is LGHDT and CDR2 is YNNKEL (reference sequence). Trimming cost V 3 bases and J 1 base; bases outside gene matches: 6. CDR3 coding DNA: TGTGCCAGCAGCCAGGACAGGGCAGTGGGCACAGATACGCAGTATTTT. Translating gives CASSQDRAVGTDTQYF.

The CDR3 protein is CASSLTTGRSADTQYF. CDR3 nucleotides: TGTGCCAGCAGCTTAACTACAGGGAGGAGCGCAGATACGCAGTATTTT. The genes are TRBV7-9 and TRBJ2-3; D may correspond to TRBD1 or TRBD2 (6 bases each). Germline V gene lookup returns CDR1 SEHNR and CDR2 FQNEAQ (reference sequence). V was shortened by 2 bases and J by 4 bases, with 16 bases between the two germline ends. The CDR3 totals 16 residues.

This clonotype was detected many times. The chain is built from TRBV12-3 or TRBV12-4 and TRBJ1-2; D gene unclear. The V gene lost 5 bases and the J gene lost 7 bases, with 17 bases spanning the gap. The CDR3 spans 14 residues. The CDR3 loop reads CASSPSAGVFGYTF. The CDR3 DNA reads as TGTGCCAGCAGTCCGTCGGCGGGAGTTTTTGGCTACACCTTC.

This rearrangement joins TRBV20-1 to TRBJ2-1; D is possibly TRBD2 (6 bases). The germline CDR1 and CDR2 sequences are DFQATT and SNEGSKA (reference sequence). The CDR3 covers 12 residues. This CDR3 reads CNARTIYNEQFF. The CDR3 DNA follows: TGCAATGCGAGGACTATTTACAATGAGCAGTTCTTC.

The rearrangement joins TRBV4-1 to TRBJ2-2; unclear D gene. This CDR3 contains 15 residues. Germline V CDR1 and CDR2: MGHRA, YSYEKL. V was shortened by 1 base and J by 1 base, with 7 bases between the two germline ends. CDR3: CASSQGIGNTGELFF. As DNA, the CDR3 is TGCGCCAGCAGCCAAGGGATCGGGAACACCGGGGAGCTGTTTTTT.

This clonotype was seen a handful of times. The chain is built from TRBV4-2 and TRBJ2-7; D possibly corresponds to TRBD1 (5 bases). CDR1 and CDR2 from the germline V gene are LGHNA and YNFKEQ. The CDR3 sequence is 15 residues long. Trimming took off 0 bases at V and 1 base at J, with 10 bases between the two ends. The CDR3 loop is CASSQDLSGSYEQYF. DNA of the CDR3: TGTGCCAGCAGCCAAGACCTCTCAGGGTCCTACGAGCAGTACTTC.